This passage covers 6 T cell receptor beta chains from one sample sequenced in a study of blood T cell repertoires in COVID-19. The data were produced by immunoSEQ multiplex PCR, yet TCRdb's version contains in-frame clones alone and is incomplete. The sample contains approximately 250,000 clones, roughly 80% of which appear only once. Sequenced sample: peripheral blood. The receptors shown here come from a man aged 60-69 years who had recovered from COVID-19.

In its sample, this clone was seen a few times. J is TRBJ1-3 and V is TRBV5-1, with no clear D. Trimming pared 0 bases from V and 0 bases from J, leaving 13 bases between. Per the germline V gene, CDR1 is SGHRS and CDR2 is YFSETQ. The CDR3 consists of 17 residues. CDR3 bases: TGCGCCAGCAGCTTGGCCCCGGGTCAGCTCTCTGGAAACACCATATATTTT. Translated: CASSLAPGQLSGNTIYF.

DNA of the CDR3: TGTGCCAGGTCGGAGGGGCCAAACACCGGGGAGCTGTTTTTT. Residues: CARSEGPNTGELFF. J is TRBJ2-2 and V is TRBV6-5, with D possibly being TRBD2 (6 bases). Trimming removed 9 bases at V and 2 bases at J, with 13 bases between. CDR3 length equals 14 residues. Per germline, CDR1 MNHEY and CDR2 SVGAGI.

The chain has TRBV18 and TRBJ1-1, with TRBD1 matching over 7 bases. After removal of 2 bases from V and 4 bases from J, the junction contained 13 bases not matched to a gene. The CDR3 consists of 17 residues. The germline V gene has CDR1 KGHSH and CDR2 LQKENI. The DNA for the CDR3 is TGTGCCAGCTCACCATTCACCCGATTAGACAGGGCCACTGAAGCTTTCTTT. This codes for CASSPFTRLDRATEAFF.

The V call is TRBV5-1, the J call TRBJ2-2, with 7 bases aligning to TRBD1. Germline CDR1 SGHRS, CDR2 YFSETQ. The CDR3 contains 14 residues. Trimming removed 4 bases from V and 6 bases from J; junction bases left unmatched: 6. This chain's CDR3 is CASSQEQGPGELFF. CDR3 sequence (DNA): TGCGCCAGCAGCCAAGAACAGGGGCCCGGGGAGCTGTTTTTT.

In its sample, this clone was seen once. The chain carries TRBV2 and TRBJ2-3; TRBD2 aligns across 10 bases. This CDR3 has 15 amino acids. The junction had 8 bases not matched to a gene; V was cut back by 8 bases and J by 3 bases. Germline CDR1 SNHLY, CDR2 FYNNEI. CDR3 bases: TGTGCCAGCCGGGCCCTGGGACTAGCGACAGATACGCAGTATTTT. Its protein is CASRALGLATDTQYF.

The chain recombines TRBV12-5 with TRBJ2-7, with 8 positions matching TRBD1. The CDR3 is made up of 15 amino acids. Trimming cost V 4 bases and J 2 bases; bases outside gene matches: 7. Germline assignment: CDR1 LGHNT and CDR2 FRNRAP. CDR3 DNA: TGTGCTAGTGGTTCGCGAACACAGGGGGCCTACGAGCAGTACTTC. This sequence encodes CASGSRTQGAYEQYF.